Following are 14 T cell receptor beta chains from one sample sequenced in a study of cytomegalovirus exposure and HLA in healthy donors. With 60 Vbeta and 13 Jbeta primers, the PCR was carried out. The repertoire was sequenced with immunoSEQ multiplex PCR; TCRdb's copy has only in-frame clones and lacks some. The sample shows about 190,000 clones, 82% of them seen only once. The sequenced sample consisted of PBMCs. The receptors derive from a young woman in good health and CMV-seronegative.

The chain uses TRBV2 and TRBJ2-5; D is possibly TRBD1 (6 bases). The J call may be wrong; the DNA end is better matched by TRBJ2-7. The germline CDR1 and CDR2 sequences are SNHLY and FYNNEI. This CDR3 is 11 amino acids long. This CDR3 is CARQGPHEQYF. The CDR3 coding sequence is TGTGCCAGACAGGGTCCCCACGAGCAGTACTTC.

The chain couples TRBV9 to TRBJ1-3; TRBD1 agrees at 8 bases. Unmatched junction bases numbered 0, after V lost 0 bases and J lost 4 bases. Germline loops: CDR1 SGDLS, CDR2 YYNGEE. The CDR3 has 14 residues. CDR3 sequence reads: CASSVGTGGNTIYF. CDR3 DNA sequence: TGTGCCAGCAGCGTAGGGACAGGGGGAAACACCATATATTTT.

In nucleotides, the CDR3 is TGTGCCAGCAACTCCCGCGGGTTTTTCTCCTACAATGAGCAGTTCTTC. Translating gives CASNSRGFFSYNEQFF. The chain is built from TRBV5-6 and TRBJ2-1; a possible D gene is TRBD2 (5 bases). Germline values: CDR1 SGHDT, CDR2 YYEEEE. Trimming pared 6 bases from V and 0 bases from J, leaving 16 bases between. This CDR3 has 16 amino acids.

This clone has a single count. The chain recombines TRBV28 with TRBJ1-2, with D possibly TRBD1 on 5 matching bases. CDR3 length equals 12 residues. V lost 6 bases and J 3 bases, leaving 8 bases between the germline ends. Germline assignment: CDR1 MDHEN and CDR2 SYDVKM. CDR3: CASRGRYYGYTF. The CDR3 region has the DNA TGTGCCAGCAGGGGGCGATACTATGGCTACACCTTC.

V usage is TRBV6-5 and J usage is TRBJ2-5; D is perhaps TRBD1 (7 bases). Germline V gives CDR1 MNHEY, CDR2 SVGAGI. The CDR3 covers 14 residues. Between the trimmed V and J ends, which lost 7 bases and 5 bases, there was a span of 17 bases. Here the CDR3 DNA reads TGTGCCAGCAATTTGTCCCCAGGGGGGGAGACCCAGTACTTC. Amino acids: CASNLSPGGETQYF.

The chain employs TRBV6-5 and TRBJ1-3; maybe TRBD1 (5 bases). The length of the CDR3 is 12 residues. Per the germline V gene, CDR1 is MNHEY and CDR2 is SVGAGI. The V end lost 6 bases, the J end lost 4 bases, and 7 bases lay between the germline ends. The CDR3 is CASRNRGNTIYF. The CDR3 DNA is TGTGCCAGCAGGAACAGGGGAAACACCATATATTTT.

This rearrangement joins TRBV5-1 to TRBJ2-6, with D possibly being TRBD2 (6 bases). Between the trimmed V and J ends, which lost 4 bases and 0 bases, there was a span of 23 bases. The CDR3 has 20 amino acids. Germline V CDR1 and CDR2: SGHRS, YFSETQ. The CDR3 loop reads CASSPTAVRGRTSGANVLTF. As DNA, the CDR3 is TGCGCCAGCAGCCCCACTGCGGTTCGGGGGAGGACCTCTGGGGCCAACGTCCTGACTTTC. The full variable domain, completed using reference TRBV5-1 and TRBJ2-6, is KAGVTQTPRYLIKTRGQQVTLSCSPISGHRSVSWYQQTPGQGLQFLFEYFSETQRNKGNFPGRFSGRQFSNSRSEMNVSTLELGDSALYLCASSPTAVRGRTSGANVLTFGAGSRLTVL.

This sequence joins TRBV18 and TRBJ1-5; weak D call: TRBD1 (6 bases). This CDR3 is built from 15 residues. The germline CDR1 and CDR2 sequences are KGHSH and LQKENI. With 3 bases removed from V and 6 bases from J, the gap between germline ends came to 15 bases. In DNA, the CDR3 is TGTGCCAGCTCACCCACAGGGATCTGGCTTCAGCCCCAGCATTTT. Its translation: CASSPTGIWLQPQHF.

The chain links TRBV10-1 to TRBJ2-2; unclear D gene. This CDR3 contains 16 residues. V was trimmed by 3 bases and J by 0 bases, leaving 11 bases between them. Germline V lookup: CDR1 WNHNN, CDR2 SYGVQD (reference sequence). The CDR3 loop reads CASSDPGGPNTGELFF. The CDR3 DNA sequence: TGCGCCAGCAGTGACCCTGGTGGGCCGAACACCGGGGAGCTGTTTTTT.

The chain employs TRBV5-6 and TRBJ2-1; D unclear. V dropped 2 bases and J dropped 7 bases, with 4 bases sitting between them. Germline V gene sequence: CDR1 SGHDT, CDR2 YYEEEE. This CDR3 is built from 11 residues. The CDR3 bases are TGTGCCAGCAGCTTCGTTAATGAGCAGTTCTTC. Its protein product is CASSFVNEQFF.

The chain uses TRBV18 and TRBJ2-4; possibly TRBD2 for D (5 bases). Deletions cut 7 bases from V and 13 bases from J, with 17 bases between. The CDR3 has 12 amino acids. Germline CDR1 reads KGHSH; CDR2 reads LQKENI. The CDR3 sequence: CASYTARDRQYF. The CDR3 DNA is TGTGCCAGCTATACAGCCCGGGATAGGCAGTACTTC. The complete variable domain, with remaining parts taken from reference TRBV18 and TRBJ2-4, reads NAGVMQNPRHLVRRRGQEARLRCSPMKGHSHVYWYRQLPEEGLKFMVYLQKENIIDESGMPKERFSAEFPKEGPSILRIQQVVRGDSAAYFCASYTARDRQYFGAGTRLSVL.

This chain links TRBV5-4 with TRBJ2-2, with D possibly TRBD1 on 6 matching bases. The germline gives CDR1 SGHNT, CDR2 YYREEE (reference sequence). V gave up 3 bases and J gave up 0 bases, with 12 bases separating them. This CDR3 spans 16 amino acids. Here the CDR3 DNA reads TGTGCCAGCAGCTCGTCGGCAGGGGCGAACACCGGGGAGCTGTTTTTT. This encodes CASSSSAGANTGELFF.

In this sample, this clone turned up once. CDR3 amino acids: CASSIQNMNTEAFF. In nucleotides, the CDR3 is TGTGCCAGCAGCATACAGAATATGAACACTGAAGCTTTCTTT. The chain combines TRBV11-3 with TRBJ1-1; D gene unclear. V was trimmed by 5 bases and J by 0 bases, leaving 10 bases between them. CDR3 length: 14 residues. CDR1 and CDR2 (germline): SGHNT, YENEEA.

This chain connects TRBV7-9 to TRBJ1-4, with TRBD1 matching over 11 bases. The CDR3 is 17 residues long. V shed 9 bases and J 3 bases; nucleotides not matched to a gene: 12. Germline V gene sequence: CDR1 SEHNR, CDR2 FQNEAQ (reference sequence). As DNA, the CDR3 is TGTGCCAGTGGACAGGGGGCGGGGACCTTTTCTAATGAAAAACTGTTTTTT. Translation gives CASGQGAGTFSNEKLFF.